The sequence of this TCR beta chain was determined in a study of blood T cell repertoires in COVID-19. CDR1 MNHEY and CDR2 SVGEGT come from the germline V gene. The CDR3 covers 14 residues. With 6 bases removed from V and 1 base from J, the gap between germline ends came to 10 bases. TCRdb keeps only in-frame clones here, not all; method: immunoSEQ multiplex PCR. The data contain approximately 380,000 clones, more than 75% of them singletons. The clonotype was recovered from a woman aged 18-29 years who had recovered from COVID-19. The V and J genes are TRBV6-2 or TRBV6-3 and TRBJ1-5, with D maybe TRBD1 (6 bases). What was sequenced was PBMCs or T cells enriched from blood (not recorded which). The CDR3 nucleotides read TGTGCCAGCAGCCGACAGGTCAGCAATCAGCCCCAGCATTTT. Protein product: CASSRQVSNQPQHF.